This T cell receptor beta chain was recorded in a study of tumor and adjacent non-tumor tissue in lung cancer listed by TCRdb under 2018. Notes on the research overall: By cancer type, the cohort comprised 11 to 12 adenocarcinoma patients, 2 squamous cell carcinoma patients and 1 small cell lung cancer patient. Using bulk TCRbeta repertoires from under 17 lung cancer patients, the study set lung tumor tissue side by side with matched distant non-tumor lung tissue. For each patient, one tumor sample and one normal lung sample were taken, giving around 30 paired specimens that underwent TCRbeta CDR3 sequencing. In total, sequencing yielded under 150 million productive TCRbeta reads, which works out to an average of approximately 4 million reads per sample. Among the roughly 15 patients, ages ranged from roughly 31 to 85 years, some ten were men and 5 were women, and disease was TNM stage I to III.

For CDR1 and CDR2, the germline V gene lists SGHVS and FQNEAQ. The cysteine opens and the phenylalanine closes a CDR3 of 14 amino acids. Of the read, only the CDR3 DNA is kept; its 42 bases are in frame from base 1. This clonotype was detected only once. The target of this receptor is not known. The junction shows a germline mismatch at one end, possibly a read error. On the study overall, not on this receptor specifically: TCR diversity (inverse Simpson) was significantly higher in tumor than in normal lung tissue (roughly 430 vs 170, P = 0.0075, Mann-Whitney U test). Only around 15 patients were included in the cohort, and the need for larger samples and more detailed clinical data was noted by the authors. TCR diversity was significantly higher in younger patients, and greater tumor TCR diversity was associated with shorter overall survival and shorter disease-free survival. A significantly larger cumulative share of the repertoire was made up by the top 100 clones in normal lung than in tumor tissue. Because peripheral blood was not sequenced, the blood TCRbeta repertoires of the lung cancer patients in the study went unexamined. Neither the sequencing platform nor unique molecular identifiers are mentioned in the methods.

RNA was extracted from bulk unsorted tissue and checked for quality with a NanoDrop ND-1000 and an Agilent 2100. Newly diagnosed lung cancer patients without prior chemotherapy who had been admitted for thoracic surgery in China between August and November 2014 were enrolled as donors. Anyone who had undergone radiotherapy or chemotherapy before, or who had another cancer at the same time, was left out of the study. Surgical tissue pieces of roughly 1-2.2 cm3 were preserved in RNAlater solution and were kept at -80 degrees C until use. Library generation was performed with multiplex PCR. The reads were generated on an Illumina HiSeq 2500. TCRbeta libraries were constructed through three rounds of nested PCR with primers (Table S4) according to protocols modified from ARM-PCR. Before sequencing, PCR products in the 200-500 bp range were cut out of the gel and cleaned up using the QIAquick gel extraction kit. Processing in the source paper ran as follows. Trimmomatic was used to clean the reads, FLASH was used to merge the reads into complete CDR3 sequences, and MiTCR was used to assign the reads to V(D)J germline segments. Clonal diversity was calculated as the inverse Simpson's index using VDJtools. Productive reads were defined as in-frame sequences without a premature stop codon. Clones were called with MiXCR by TCRdb after fastp trimmed the public reads at Q25, and only in-frame beta chains were retained. Every CDR3 protein is listed once, alongside the most common genes and DNA of its rows. The V and J calls shown here were made by TCRdb, not taken from the authors' results. This sample gives some 120,000 distinct CDR3 sequences in total; roughly 67% of them show up just once. More than 10% of the sample comes from the top ten.

The receptor chain draws on TRBV7-8 and TRBJ2-5; 9 central bases correspond to TRBD2. Sequences were obtained from lung tumor tissue. This clonotype was obtained from a man younger than 45 with non-small cell lung cancer. The nucleotide sequence reads as follows: TGTGCCAGCAACTTTGCGGGGGGGCCAGAGGCCCAGTACTTC. Its amino acids are CASNFAGGPEAQYF.